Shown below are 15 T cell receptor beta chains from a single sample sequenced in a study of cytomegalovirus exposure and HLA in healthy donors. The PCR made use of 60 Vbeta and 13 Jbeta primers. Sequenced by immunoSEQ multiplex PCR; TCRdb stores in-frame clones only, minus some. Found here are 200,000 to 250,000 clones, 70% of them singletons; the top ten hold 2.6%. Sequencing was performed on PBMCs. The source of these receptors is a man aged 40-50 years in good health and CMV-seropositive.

CDR3 region: CASSLRDSLRSGELFF. The DNA of the CDR3 is TGCGCCAGCAGCTTAAGGGACAGTTTAAGGTCCGGGGAGCTGTTTTTT. This chain connects TRBV5-1 to TRBJ2-2, with TRBD1 identical over 7 bases. Germline V gene sequence: CDR1 SGHRS, CDR2 YFSETQ. Trimming cost V 2 bases and J 6 bases; bases outside gene matches: 10. The CDR3 totals 16 residues.

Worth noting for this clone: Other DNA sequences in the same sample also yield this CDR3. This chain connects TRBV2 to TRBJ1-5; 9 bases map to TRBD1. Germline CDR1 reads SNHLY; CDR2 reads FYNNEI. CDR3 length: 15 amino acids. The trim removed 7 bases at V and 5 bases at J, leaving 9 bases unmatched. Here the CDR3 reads CASNLRRDRDQPQHF. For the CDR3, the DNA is TGTGCCAGCAATCTGAGAAGGGACAGGGATCAGCCCCAGCATTTT.

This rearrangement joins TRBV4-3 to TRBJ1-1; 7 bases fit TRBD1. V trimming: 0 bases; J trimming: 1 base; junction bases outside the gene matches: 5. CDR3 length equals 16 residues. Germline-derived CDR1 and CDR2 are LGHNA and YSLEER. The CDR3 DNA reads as TGCGCCAGCAGCCAAGAGGGCAGGGGGTCGAACACTGAAGCTTTCTTT. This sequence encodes CASSQEGRGSNTEAFF.

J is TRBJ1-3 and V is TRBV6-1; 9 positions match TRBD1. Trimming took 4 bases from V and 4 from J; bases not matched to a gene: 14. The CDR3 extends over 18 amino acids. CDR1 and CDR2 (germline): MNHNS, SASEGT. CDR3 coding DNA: TGTGCCAGCAGTGGAGCGGGTAGGGGACAGGGTTTAGGAAACACCATATATTTT. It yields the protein CASSGAGRGQGLGNTIYF.

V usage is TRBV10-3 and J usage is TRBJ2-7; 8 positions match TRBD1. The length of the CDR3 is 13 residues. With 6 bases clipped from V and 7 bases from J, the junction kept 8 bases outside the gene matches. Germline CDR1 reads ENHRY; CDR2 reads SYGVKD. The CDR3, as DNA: TGTGCCATCAGCCCGCAGGGGGCGGGAGAGCAGTACTTC. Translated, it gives CAISPQGAGEQYF.

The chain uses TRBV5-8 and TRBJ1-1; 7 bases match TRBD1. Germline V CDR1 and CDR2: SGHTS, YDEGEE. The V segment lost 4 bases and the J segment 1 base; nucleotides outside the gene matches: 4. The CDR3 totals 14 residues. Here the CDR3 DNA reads TGTGCCAGCAGCCCGGGACAGACGAACACTGAAGCTTTCTTT. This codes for CASSPGQTNTEAFF.

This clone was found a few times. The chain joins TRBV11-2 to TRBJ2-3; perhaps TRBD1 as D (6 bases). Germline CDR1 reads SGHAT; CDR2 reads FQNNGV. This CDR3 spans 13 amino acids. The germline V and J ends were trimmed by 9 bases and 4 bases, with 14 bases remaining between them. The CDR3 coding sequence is TGTGCCAGTAGTCACAGGGCCGCAGATACGCAGTATTTT. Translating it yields CASSHRAADTQYF. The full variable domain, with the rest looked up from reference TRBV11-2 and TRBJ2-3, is EAGVAQSPRYKIIEKRQSVAFWCNPISGHATLYWYQQILGQGPKLLIQFQNNGVVDDSQLPKDRFSAERLKGVDSTLKIQPAKLEDSAVYLCASSHRAADTQYFGPGTRLTVL.

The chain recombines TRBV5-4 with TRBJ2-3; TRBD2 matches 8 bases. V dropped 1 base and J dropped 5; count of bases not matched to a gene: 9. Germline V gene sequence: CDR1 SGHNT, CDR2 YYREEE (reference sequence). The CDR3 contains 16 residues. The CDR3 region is CASSLRAGGLGDTQYF. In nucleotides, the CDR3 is TGTGCCAGCAGCTTGAGGGCGGGGGGCCTTGGAGATACGCAGTATTTT.

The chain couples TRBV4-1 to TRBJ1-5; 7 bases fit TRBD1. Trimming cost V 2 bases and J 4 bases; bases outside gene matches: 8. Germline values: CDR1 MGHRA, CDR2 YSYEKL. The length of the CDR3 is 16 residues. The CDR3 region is CASSQYQGQSNQPQHF. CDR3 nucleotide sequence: TGCGCCAGCAGCCAATACCAGGGACAGAGTAATCAGCCCCAGCATTTT.

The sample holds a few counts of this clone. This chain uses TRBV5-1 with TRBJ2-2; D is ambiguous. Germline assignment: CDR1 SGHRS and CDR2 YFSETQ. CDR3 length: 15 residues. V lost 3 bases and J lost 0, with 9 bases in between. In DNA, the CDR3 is TGCGCCAGCAGCTCGGGTGTCGCGAACACCGGGGAGCTGTTTTTT. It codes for CASSSGVANTGELFF.

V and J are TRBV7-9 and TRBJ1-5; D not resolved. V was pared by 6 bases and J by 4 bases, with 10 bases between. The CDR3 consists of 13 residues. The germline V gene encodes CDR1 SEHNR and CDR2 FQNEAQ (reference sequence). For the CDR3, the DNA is TGTGCCAGCAGTCACGACGGGAATCAGCCCCAGCATTTT. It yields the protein CASSHDGNQPQHF.

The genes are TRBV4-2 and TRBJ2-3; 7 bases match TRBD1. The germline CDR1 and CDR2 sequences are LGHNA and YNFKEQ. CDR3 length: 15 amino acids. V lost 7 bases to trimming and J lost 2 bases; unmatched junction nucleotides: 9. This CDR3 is CASTPRDSHTDTQYF. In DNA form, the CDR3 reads TGTGCCAGCACTCCCAGGGACAGTCACACAGATACGCAGTATTTT.

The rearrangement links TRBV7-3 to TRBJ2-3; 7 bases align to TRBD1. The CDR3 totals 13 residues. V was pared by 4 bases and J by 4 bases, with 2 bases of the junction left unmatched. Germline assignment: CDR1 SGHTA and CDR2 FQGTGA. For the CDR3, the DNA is TGTGCCAGCAGCTCTCAGGGGGCAGATACGCAGTATTTT. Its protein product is CASSSQGADTQYF.

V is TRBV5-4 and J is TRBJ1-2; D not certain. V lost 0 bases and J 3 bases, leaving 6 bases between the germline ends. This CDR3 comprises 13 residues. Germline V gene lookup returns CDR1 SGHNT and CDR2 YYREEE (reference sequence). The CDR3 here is CASSLGGDYGYTF. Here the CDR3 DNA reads TGTGCCAGCAGCTTGGGGGGAGACTATGGCTACACCTTC.

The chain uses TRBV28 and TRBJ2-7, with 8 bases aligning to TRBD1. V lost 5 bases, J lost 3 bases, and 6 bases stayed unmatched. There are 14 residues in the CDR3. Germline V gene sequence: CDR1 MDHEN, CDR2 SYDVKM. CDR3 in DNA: TGTGCCAGCAGTACACCCGGGACAGGCTACGAGCAGTACTTC. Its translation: CASSTPGTGYEQYF.